Included here is one T cell receptor beta chain sequence, with context. This clone's antigen is unknown. Base qualities are not recorded, but no much larger clone differs from it by a single base. Explained via the paper, the time point label denotes: about 28 days (+/-7) after the second vaccine dose. AZD1222 recipients given second doses at about 4 weeks or at about 12 weeks were pooled, since spike-specific TCR depth and breadth were not found to differ between the two schedules. Vaccinee samples were obtained from the UK trials COV001 and COV002, which included a single-blind randomized controlled phase 2/3 trial of AZD1222 (ChAdOx1 nCoV-19) in healthy adults. Trial participant PBMC samples were collected at day 0 and day 28 after the second dose for TCRbeta chain sequencing. V is reduced by 4 bases and J by 5 bases, leaving a spacing of 17 bases between them. From the cysteine through the phenylalanine, the CDR3 covers 15 amino acids. The retained sequence is limited to the CDR3, 45 bases, with the frame set at the first base. CDR1 and CDR2 are drawn from the germline V gene (reference sequence): SGHNT, YYREEE.

The data belong to a study of T cell responses to AZD1222 COVID-19 vaccine (dated by TCRdb to about 2021). General notes on the study: A total of 230 to 250 trial participants underwent TCR sequencing, of whom 207 had received two doses of AZD1222 and about 25 had received two doses of the MenACWY control vaccine. Enrollment into the trials was organized by age into subgroups of 18-55, 56-69 and 70-plus years, and those subgroups contained roughly 160, 29 and 62 TCR-sequenced participants, respectively.

What the study reported, not specific to this receptor: After two AZD1222 doses, both the breadth and the depth of spike-specific TCRs were significantly higher than at day 0 and than in MenACWY recipients. In the small 56-69-year group, the increase in depth fell short of significance, most likely because of low power. Reportedly, close to half of the unique spike-specific TCRs recognized epitopes lying outside the regions that are mutated in the B.1.351 and B.1.1.7 variants. Because no day 14 peak-response samples were available, the repertoires could be characterized only after the peak T cell response. Conclusions about previously exposed vaccinees were limited because only six AZD1222 recipients were SARS-CoV-2 seropositive at baseline. The whole spike protein was spanned by vaccine-associated CD4 TCRs, and dominant responses were seen in regions 160-218 and 743-854. Participants were mostly white British, with more females than males. The authors suggested clonal diversity may have been underestimated.

The CDR3 regions of human TCRbeta chains were subjected to immunosequencing. From the authors' description of their analysis: Repertoire TCRs were matched against a reference library of SARS-CoV-2-specific TCRs generated with the MIRA antigen-specificity platform. Breadth was defined as the fraction of unique TCRs that were SARS-CoV-2-associated. Depth was defined as the fraction of total T cells that were SARS-CoV-2-associated. Each spike-specific TCR was assigned to its reactive spike region and to a CD4 or CD8 class using the MIRA data. Log10-transformed breadth and depth values were compared by one-way ANOVA with Sidak's multiple comparisons tests. Drawn from immuneACCESS, this table holds only the in-frame rearrangements with V and J called that TCRdb kept. Clones are partly lost; checked studies trace under half to an unresolved V gene and leave the rest unexplained. V and J calls and clone size follow that table, whereas D and trimming were derived from the DNA. The sample table shows more than 100,000 clones, and 85% to 95% are seen once. Around 5% of the sample goes to the ten largest clones.

This TCR was sampled from an adult who received the AZD1222 COVID-19 vaccine. The sequencing here drew on peripheral blood, taken 28 days after the second AZD1222 dose. The sequence joins TRBV5-4 to TRBJ2-3; no confident D gene assignment can be made. The DNA reads TGTGCCAGCAGCGTGACACCAAACGAGGTAGATACGCAGTATTTT. Its amino acids are CASSVTPNEVDTQYF.